This T cell receptor beta chain was obtained from a study of technical replicates of blood from a few donors (dated by TCRdb to 2015 to 2018). The library was generated by the immunoSEQ multiplex PCR assay. In its TCRdb copy, this immuneACCESS table keeps in-frame sequences only and misses some clones. Where compared with another copy, unresolved V genes explain less than half of these, and the others have no known cause. Recorded for this sample are over 50,000 clones; over 90% of them occurred a single time. Around 4% of the sample lies in the top ten. Comments on this clone: Its antigen is currently not known. One base away there is no much larger clone; base qualities are not given.

The CDR3, cysteine through phenylalanine, is 15 amino acids long. Only the CDR3 region is kept as DNA, spanning 45 bases read in frame from base 1. The junction shows trimming of 11 bases on V and 1 base on J, and the gene matches do not reach 10 bases of it. According to the germline V gene (reference sequence), CDR1 reads MNHEY and CDR2 reads SMNVEV. The chain is assembled from TRBV27 and TRBJ2-3; 9 bases in the junction line up with TRBD2. The receptor's source is a human donor in good health. Some clones in this sample may be carry-over from other donors' samples. Source material: PBMCs. The CDR3 here reads CASRGVAGGTDTQYF. The base sequence is TGTGCCTCCCGGGGGGTAGCGGGGGGCACAGATACGCAGTATTTT.